The 17 T cell receptor beta chains given below trace back to one sample, sequenced in a study of blood T cell repertoires in COVID-19. Produced via immunoSEQ multiplex PCR; TCRdb's table is partial and in-frame only. The repertoire holds 55,000 to 65,000 clones, with 75% to 85% as singletons. Sequenced material: peripheral blood. All receptors come from a man aged 60-69 years with COVID-19, enrolled during active disease.

V gene TRBV9 combines with J gene TRBJ1-1; D gene ambiguous. The CDR3 length is 14 residues. The V end was cut by 0 bases, the J end by 4 bases, with 10 bases between. From germline, CDR1 is SGDLS and CDR2 YYNGEE. The CDR3 reads CASSVVDRGTEAFF. DNA of the CDR3: TGTGCCAGCAGCGTAGTTGACCGGGGCACTGAAGCTTTCTTT.

The count of this clone is one. The CDR3 DNA follows: TGCGCCAGCAGCAGTGGGACTAGCGGACCCACAGATACGCAGTATTTT. Protein: CASSSGTSGPTDTQYF. The V call is TRBV5-1, the J call TRBJ2-3; 11 positions match TRBD2. The length of the CDR3 is 16 residues. Losses at the gene ends were 4 bases for V and 2 bases for J; bases not matched to a gene: 6. Germline V gene lookup returns CDR1 SGHRS and CDR2 YFSETQ.

CDR3 protein: CASSQESAPTGSGYTF. CDR3 coding DNA: TGTGCCAGCAGCCAAGAGTCGGCGCCGACCGGGTCTGGCTACACCTTC. The genes are TRBV3-1 (or the pseudogene TRBV3-2) and TRBJ1-2, with D uncertain. V was pared by 0 bases and J by 7 bases, with 18 bases between. This CDR3 has 16 residues. CDR1 LGHDT and CDR2 YNNKEL come from the germline V gene (reference sequence).

This sequence joins TRBV6-6 and TRBJ1-5, with 9 bases identical to TRBD1. From germline, CDR1 is MNHNY and CDR2 SVGAGI (reference sequence). After removal of 8 bases from V and 4 bases from J, the junction contained 3 bases not matched to a gene. This CDR3 spans 13 amino acids. The CDR3 loop reads CASWDRANQPQHF. In DNA, the CDR3 is TGTGCCAGCTGGGACAGGGCTAATCAGCCCCAGCATTTT.

The rearrangement links TRBV6-9 to TRBJ1-1; 7 positions match TRBD1. This CDR3 has 16 residues. The germline V gene has CDR1 MNHGY and CDR2 SVAAGI. J lost 5 bases, V lost 8 bases, and 17 bases had no gene match. This chain's CDR3 is CASCNRGMARWTEAFF. CDR3 coding DNA: TGTGCCAGCTGTAACAGGGGTATGGCGCGGTGGACTGAAGCTTTCTTT.

This chain uses TRBV7-3 with TRBJ1-1; tentative D call: TRBD1 (5 bases). The CDR3 has 14 residues. V dropped 5 bases and J dropped 2 bases, with 12 bases sitting between them. CDR1 is SGHTA, CDR2 FQGTGA, per germline. CDR3 sequence (DNA): TGTGCCAGCAGCCCTAACGGGGGTAACACTGAAGCTTTCTTT. Its translation: CASSPNGGNTEAFF.

The V call is TRBV6-1, the J call TRBJ1-2; D perhaps matches TRBD1 (6 bases). CDR3 size: 14 residues. Trimming shortened V by 1 base and J by 4 bases, and 10 bases separated the two germline ends. CDR1 and CDR2 from the germline V gene are MNHNS and SASEGT. The chain's CDR3 is CASSEGRGLYGYTF. The CDR3 nucleotides read TGTGCCAGCAGTGAAGGGCGGGGGCTCTATGGCTACACCTTC.

This chain joins TRBV5-6 and TRBJ2-3; maybe TRBD2 (6 bases). The CDR3 runs to 15 residues. V lost 2 bases and J 4 bases, leaving 14 bases between the germline ends. The V gene's germline CDR1 is SGHDT and CDR2 YYEEEE. The CDR3 DNA reads as TGTGCCAGCAGCTTCAACGCGGGGTACTCAGATACGCAGTATTTT. This codes for CASSFNAGYSDTQYF.

V usage is TRBV19 and J usage is TRBJ1-2, with 8 bases identical to TRBD1. Germline values: CDR1 LNHDA, CDR2 SQIVND (reference sequence). The CDR3 has 17 amino acids. The junction had 19 bases not matched to a gene; V was cut back by 6 bases and J by 7 bases. CDR3 DNA: TGTGCCAGTAGCAATACCGGGACAGGCGGTTTAGTAAGTGGCTACACCTTC. It yields the protein CASSNTGTGGLVSGYTF. Variable domain in full (rest from reference TRBV19 and TRBJ1-2): DGGITQSPKYLFRKEGQNVTLSCEQNLNHDAMYWYRQDPGQGLRLIYYSQIVNDFQKGDIAEGYSVSREKKESFPLTVTSAQKNPTAFYLCASSNTGTGGLVSGYTFGSGTRLTVV.

This sequence joins TRBV24-1 and TRBJ2-2; TRBD1 aligns across 7 bases. Germline CDR1 KGHDR, CDR2 SFDVKD. The CDR3 loop spans 16 amino acids. V lost 3 bases, J lost 4 bases, and 7 bases stayed unmatched. CDR3 protein: CATSDGRQGITGELFF. The CDR3 DNA follows: TGTGCCACCAGTGATGGGCGACAGGGAATCACCGGGGAGCTGTTTTTT.

Points on this clone: The same CDR3 can be traced to other DNA sequences in this sample. V is TRBV27 and J is TRBJ2-2, with D uncertain. Trimming pared 3 bases from V and 2 bases from J, leaving 4 bases between. The CDR3 sequence is 13 residues long. Germline V gene sequence: CDR1 MNHEY, CDR2 SMNVEV (reference sequence). CDR3: CASSFLNTGELFF. In DNA, the CDR3 is TGTGCCAGCAGTTTTCTCAACACCGGGGAGCTGTTTTTT.

V gene TRBV2 combines with J gene TRBJ2-3; tentatively, D is TRBD2 (5 bases). The V and J ends lost 0 bases and 10 bases respectively, with 11 bases between them. From germline, CDR1 is SNHLY and CDR2 FYNNEI. The CDR3 loop spans 13 amino acids. CDR3 residues: CASSEAPSRAQYF. The CDR3 DNA sequence: TGTGCCAGCAGTGAAGCACCCTCGAGGGCGCAGTATTTT.

The V gene is TRBV2, the J gene TRBJ1-2, with 12 bases identical to TRBD1. CDR1 SNHLY and CDR2 FYNNEI come from the germline V gene. The V segment lost 6 bases and the J segment 7 bases; nucleotides outside the gene matches: 15. CDR3 length equals 17 residues. The CDR3 DNA reads as TGTGCCAGCAGACCCGGGACAGGGGGCGCTTCGCCCACTGGCTACACCTTC. This encodes CASRPGTGGASPTGYTF. The full variable domain, its missing parts supplied by reference TRBV2 and TRBJ1-2, is EPEVTQTPSHQVTQMGQEVILRCVPISNHLYFYWYRQILGQKVEFLVSFYNNEISEKSEIFDDQFSVERPDGSNFTLKIRSTKLEDSAMYFCASRPGTGGASPTGYTFGSGTRLTVV.

The chain joins TRBV2 to TRBJ1-2; D not resolved. Germline V lookup: CDR1 SNHLY, CDR2 FYNNEI. This CDR3 contains 10 residues. V dropped 4 bases and J dropped 8 bases, with 5 bases sitting between them. DNA of the CDR3: TGTGCCAGCAGTGGTGGCGGCTACACCTTC. Its translation: CASSGGGYTF.

This chain joins TRBV6-5 and TRBJ2-1, with D unresolved. Trimming removed 7 bases from V and 6 bases from J, with 10 bases in between. The CDR3 totals 12 residues. Germline V lookup: CDR1 MNHEY, CDR2 SVGAGI. The CDR3 sequence is CASISPGNEQFF. The CDR3 DNA reads as TGTGCCAGCATCAGCCCGGGCAATGAGCAGTTCTTC.

The chain joins TRBV30 to TRBJ1-5; no definite D call. Trimming took 5 bases from V and 4 from J, leaving 12 bases between them. Germline V gene data show CDR1 as GTSNPN and CDR2 as SVGIG (reference sequence). This CDR3 comprises 13 residues. The CDR3, as DNA: TGTGCCTGGTCCCAAGGGAGTAATCAGCCCCAGCATTTT. Its protein is CAWSQGSNQPQHF.

This rearrangement joins TRBV11-3 to TRBJ2-3; 9 bases map to TRBD2. The V gene's germline CDR1 is SGHNT and CDR2 YENEEA. The CDR3 consists of 17 residues. The V and J ends lost 3 bases and 3 bases, in that order; junction bases with no gene match: 10. The chain's CDR3 is CASSFTFSGRETDTQYF. The CDR3 bases are TGTGCCAGCAGCTTCACGTTTAGCGGGAGAGAGACAGATACGCAGTATTTT.